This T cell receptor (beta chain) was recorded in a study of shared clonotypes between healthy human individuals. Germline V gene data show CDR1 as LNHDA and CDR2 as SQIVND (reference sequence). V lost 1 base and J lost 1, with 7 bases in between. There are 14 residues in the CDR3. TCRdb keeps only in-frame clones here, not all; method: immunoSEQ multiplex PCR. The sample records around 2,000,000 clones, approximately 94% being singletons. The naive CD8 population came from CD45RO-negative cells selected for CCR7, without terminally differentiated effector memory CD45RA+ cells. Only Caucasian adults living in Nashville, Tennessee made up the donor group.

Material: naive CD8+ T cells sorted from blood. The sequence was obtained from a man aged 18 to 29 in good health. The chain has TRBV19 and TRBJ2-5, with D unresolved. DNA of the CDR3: TGTGCCAGTAGTATAGGGGCTTTCCAAGAGACCCAGTACTTC. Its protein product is CASSIGAFQETQYF.